One and the same sample provided the 5 T cell receptor beta chains below, sequenced in a study of shared clonotypes between healthy human individuals. Measured with immunoSEQ multiplex PCR; TCRdb has only the in-frame clones, and not every one. The table has around 2,000,000 clones, 95% seen once. Sequencing was performed on naive CD4+ T cells sorted from blood. Subset in this sample: CD45RA+ positively selected. The source is a young man in good health.

The J gene is TRBJ1-1, the V gene TRBV27, with D possibly matching TRBD1 (6 bases). CDR3 length: 12 amino acids. V lost 4 bases and J lost 11, with 14 bases in between. The germline CDR1 and CDR2 sequences are MNHEY and SMNVEV (reference sequence). CDR3: CASSSAGVNAFF. In nucleotides, the CDR3 is TGTGCCAGCAGTTCCGCAGGGGTGAATGCTTTCTTT.

CDR3 sequence (DNA): TGTGCCAGCAGTGCCGTAATAGCGGGAGTATCTGAGCAGTTCTTC. It yields the protein CASSAVIAGVSEQFF. The rearrangement joins TRBV2 to TRBJ2-1, with 9 positions matching TRBD2. Trimming removed 4 bases from V and 9 bases from J; junction bases left unmatched: 10. The CDR3 length is 15 residues. CDR1 is SNHLY, CDR2 FYNNEI, per germline.

The gene calls are TRBV6-5 and TRBJ2-5; a weak D match, TRBD2 (5 bases). The CDR3 runs 10 residues. V was trimmed by 5 bases and J by 7 bases, leaving 5 bases between them. Per the germline V gene, CDR1 is MNHEY and CDR2 is SVGAGI. The CDR3 spells CASSEGTQYF. As DNA, the CDR3 is TGTGCCAGCAGTGAGGGGACCCAGTACTTC.

The V call is TRBV5-3, the J call TRBJ2-4; 11 nucleotides agree with TRBD2. TRBV5-3 is placed among ORFs of uncertain function. This CDR3 contains 19 residues. J was trimmed by 2 bases and V by 0 bases; bases with no gene match: 10. The CDR3 here is CARSLVSGRAPWSKNIQYF. Written as DNA, the CDR3 is TGTGCCAGAAGCTTGGTTAGCGGGAGGGCCCCCTGGTCCAAAAACATTCAGTACTTC.

The chain joins TRBV7-2 to TRBJ2-4; perhaps D is TRBD1 or TRBD2 (6 bases each). The germline V and J ends were trimmed by 4 bases and 8 bases, with 15 bases remaining between them. There are 14 residues in the CDR3. Germline V gene lookup returns CDR1 SGHTA and CDR2 FQGNSA. The CDR3 DNA reads as TGTGCCAGCAGCTATCGACTAAGGGGGGACATTCAGTACTTC. Its translation: CASSYRLRGDIQYF.